The 3 T cell receptor beta chains listed next were all sequenced from one sample in a study of OX40 agonist ivuxolimab in advanced cancers. Assay: immunoSEQ multiplex PCR; the TCRdb copy retains only in-frame clones and omits some. Among around 60,000 clones listed, approximately 90% were seen once. The specimen was CD4+ or CD8+ T cells sorted from blood, collected in a trial of the OX40 agonist ivuxolimab. These TCRs come from an adult with an advanced solid tumor such as melanoma, head and neck, liver or kidney cancer.

The rearrangement uses TRBV6-6 and TRBJ1-2; 7 bases are a match to TRBD1. The J segment lost 3 bases and the V segment lost 2 bases, leaving 9 bases of the junction unmatched. This CDR3 region has 16 residues. Germline V gene data show CDR1 as MNHNY and CDR2 as SVGAGI (reference sequence). The DNA for the CDR3 is TGTGCCAGCAGTTACCTAAGACAGGGAGGGGACTATGGCTACACCTTC. Its protein is CASSYLRQGGDYGYTF.

The chain carries TRBV13 and TRBJ2-7; 9 nucleotides match TRBD2. With V trimmed by 7 bases and J by 1 base, 8 bases remained unmatched. In germline, CDR1 is PRHDT, CDR2 FYEKMQ (reference sequence). There are 15 residues in the CDR3. In DNA form, the CDR3 reads TGTGCCAGCAAGACCGGGACTAGCTCGTCCTACGAGCAGTACTTC. This codes for CASKTGTSSSYEQYF.

This chain joins TRBV28 and TRBJ1-5; no reliable D call. From germline, CDR1 is MDHEN and CDR2 SYDVKM. The length of the CDR3 is 13 residues. The V and J ends lost 10 bases and 0 bases respectively, with 10 bases between them. The CDR3 reads CAISSYSNQPQHF. The CDR3 DNA reads as TGTGCCATCTCATCGTATAGCAATCAGCCCCAGCATTTT.